This T cell receptor beta chain is drawn from a study of cytomegalovirus exposure and HLA in healthy donors (dated by TCRdb to about 2017). For the wider study: In an earlier analysis of approximately 640 of the donors, 250 to 350 Gb of sequence data and roughly 100 million unique TCR beta sequences from about 180 million T cells were reported. The number of donors typed differed by locus, with 629-630 for A, B, C, DRB1 and DQB1, around 500 for DQA1, 600 to 610 for DPA1, and some 440 for DPB1. A later genetic analysis took genome-wide SNP genotypes for about 60% of the roughly 670 donors and used that subset as a discovery cohort. An early release covering roughly 600 HLA-typed donors comprised approximately 290 gigabases of sequencing data and around 80 million unique TCR sequences. A separate validation cohort of about 110 different subjects was used in addition to the roughly 670-subject first cohort. Donor age, sex, ethnicity and CMV serostatus were collected together with the repertoire data. All discovery cohort repertoires had been generated using a single sequencing platform. The study aimed to test whether cataloging public T cell receptors could reveal signatures of past pathogen exposure. About 5 DR-DQ haplotypes were handled as single units for association and clustering, since linkage in the cohort was strong. In a later analysis, previously published TCR beta repertoires from some 640 donors were re-analyzed and high-resolution HLA genotyping was added so that TCR occurrence patterns could be studied. An earlier analysis of 587 of the donors used high-throughput TCR beta sequencing to judge whether each TCR beta V gene segment behaved as functional or pseudogenic. The study combined high-throughput TCR immunosequencing, statistical association of individual TCRs with disease status, and machine learning to predict cytomegalovirus infection status. Among some 410 genotyped donors of the cohort, an average of approximately 250,000 unique TCR beta nucleotide sequences were sequenced per donor, about a sixth of them non-productive. Using immunosequencing, the study profiled T cell repertoires from approximately 700 subjects and related those repertoires to cytomegalovirus serostatus. Among the roughly 380 genotyped donors, around 81% belonged to the genetic ancestry cluster associated with self-reported Caucasian donors. Rather than drawing on any new phenotypic data, the later analysis identified candidate immune exposures from TCR beta sequences and the way those sequences occurred across donors. Both class I and class II loci were covered by HLA typing, at four-digit resolution.

A remark on this clone: No antigen is known for it. The input lacks base qualities; no much larger clone sits a single base away.

The cohort comprised fewer than 700 healthy bone marrow donors. At the time of sampling, every cohort member was nominally healthy, though immune exposures that went unrecorded were likely present. The donor was CMV seronegative and was included in the group of 352 seronegative cohort members. A peripheral blood sample was collected from each donor, and TCR beta sequencing was performed on peripheral blood mononuclear cells. Genomic DNA was extracted from the blood cell samples with the Qiagen DNeasy Blood Extraction Kit. The germline V and J ends show losses of 0 bases and 5 bases respectively, and no gene match explains 4 bases of the junction. From cysteine to phenylalanine, the CDR3 is 14 amino acids long. The read is trimmed to its CDR3 DNA, 42 bases read in frame from base 1. CDR1 and CDR2, per the germline V gene (reference sequence), are MNHEY and SMNVEV. Summary of the overall study and its limitations: A later analysis found that most CMV-associated TCR beta chains appeared HLA-restricted, with HLA associations seemingly driven largely by CMV exposure. Because counts were too low, 15 or so rarely observed V segments, including chromosome 9 orphons, were excluded from the earlier analysis of 500 to 700 of the donors. CMV serostatus was the only immune exposure information available for the cohort. A later analysis associated some 17,000 TCR beta sequences with specific HLA alleles at a false discovery rate of 0.05. A few of the identified cytomegalovirus-associated TCR beta chains were confirmed in vitro to be specific for cytomegalovirus antigens. A further reported finding was that TCR beta sequences accurately predicted the HLA-A and HLA-B alleles for most subjects in the first cohort. A total of 150 or so TCR beta chains were listed by the study as associated with cytomegalovirus. Some IMGT-functional V segments, including TRBV6-2 and TRBV6-3, could not be distinguished by the 87-base-pair reads and were therefore excluded. HLA typing was unavailable for some donors at each locus, so association tests used only the typed subset. The classifier was reported to diagnose cytomegalovirus status with high specificity and sensitivity in both the original cohort and the validation cohort. According to a later genetic analysis, donors in an Asian-associated ancestry cluster had fewer N-insertions in productive TCRs than the approximately 700-donor mean. It was suggested by the authors that the approach could potentially be generalized to other disease states and immunological phenotypes. Roughly uniform sequencing depth across donors was assumed in presence/absence analyses, although this assumption may not hold. In a later genetic analysis, a missense DCLRE1C variant was associated with V-gene and J-gene trimming of TCR beta chains, and the association was replicated in an independent cohort. Several of the top co-occurrence clusters appeared to be linked to parvovirus B19, influenza, CMV and Epstein-Barr virus, according to a later analysis. Most TCR sequences were seen in very few donors, while some public TCRs were found in many individuals. According to a later analysis, TCR association rates differed among HLA loci, with DRB1 alleles showing the most associated TCRs and HLA-C alleles showing the fewest. In an earlier analysis of 450 to 750 of the donors, most TCR beta V segments appeared in productive rearrangements about 87% or about 30% of the time, broadly matching IMGT annotations. The sequencing pipeline was judged likely to have produced a cluster of highly shared sequence variants as a technical artifact. Strong co-occurrence of HLA alleles, especially DR and DQ, made assigning TCR associations to individual alleles difficult. In a later analysis, HLA-associated TCR beta chains showed more clonal expansion and lower generation probabilities than non-associated chains that were equally common. In this cohort, only TCR beta chains were sequenced, and detectable features were limited by the absence of alpha or paired-chain data. Linkage disequilibrium might explain the correlated functional status among segregating V segments, but an unknown experimental factor could not be excluded.

The library was obtained by the immunoSEQ multiplex PCR assay. For the multiplex PCR, a mixture combining 60 forward primers for TCR Vbeta segments and 13 reverse primers for TCR Jbeta segments was used. The CDR3 region of rearranged TCR beta genes was amplified from genomic DNA with a multiplex PCR assay. The Illumina HiSeq System was used to sequence the amplified TCR beta libraries as 87-base-pair reads. In the original analysis: A later analysis tallied 80 million to 95 million unique TCR beta chains across the 650 to 750 repertoires, and approximately 12 million of those chains were shared by two or more donors. To remove PCR and sequencing errors, raw reads were error-corrected and collapsed into unique sequences using a nearest-neighbor algorithm that merged closely related sequences. To assign V, D and J gene segments, CDR3 sequences were aligned to IMGT reference sequences. For a sequence to be retained, a match of at least six nucleotides was required to both a V gene segment and a J gene segment. A rearrangement counted as productive if the CDR3 had no stop codons and remained in frame with V and J, and every other rearrangement counted as non-productive. Following IMGT convention, CDR3 was defined as the stretch from the second conserved V-encoded cysteine up to the conserved J-encoded phenylalanine. Sequences without an unambiguous match to a single V gene segment were excluded from the earlier analysis of 450 to 750 of the donors. In an earlier analysis of several hundred of the donors, V segments were called functional above 56.7% productive rearrangements and were called segregating when the between-donor standard deviation exceeded 5%. A statistical classification framework was built to diagnose cytomegalovirus status from the catalog of TCR beta chain sequences. In a later analysis, V and J genes were assigned by comparing TCR nucleotide sequences against IMGT/GENE-DB human TR gene sequences. In a later analysis, CDR3 sequences and most-parsimonious VDJ recombination scenarios were assigned using the TCRdist pipeline. A later analysis defined each TCR beta chain by its CDR3 amino acid sequence plus V-gene family, and excluded reads lacking a unique V-gene family. A later analysis removed 592 highly shared, low-generation-probability nucleotide sequences to deal with suspected cross-contamination and a sequencing artifact. In a later analysis, a clonal expansion index was calculated for each public chain from normalized within-repertoire ranks of inferred template counts. Generation probabilities in a later analysis came from a VDJ recombination model fitted to out-of-frame rearrangements, and those results were checked against IGoR. Hypergeometric tests were used in a later analysis to score TCR-TCR, TCR-HLA and TCR-CMV co-occurrence, with a repertoire-size bias correction applied to the TCR pairs. A later analysis estimated false discovery rates by permuting HLA or CMV assignments 20 times. In a later analysis, co-occurring TCRs were grouped using DBSCAN, with TCRdist sequence similarity added in when clustering inside HLA-allele-positive subsets. Repertoires with fewer than 30,000 or more than 120,000 public chains were left out of co-occurrence clustering, as were four to six repertoires with anomalous nucleotide sharing. TCRdb retrieved this table from immuneACCESS and kept in-frame rearrangements only. Not all clones are present; in checked studies, unresolved V genes account for under half, and no reason is known for the remainder. That table is the source of V, J and clone size, and D and trimming were worked out from the DNA. Across this sample there are around 170,000 clones, with about three quarters seen only once. The ten largest clonotypes hold roughly 1.5% of the sample.

The source of this sequence is a man aged 18 to 35 in good health and CMV-seronegative. The sequence is built from TRBV27 and TRBJ2-7; 7 middle bases align to TRBD1. The specimen was PBMCs. The CDR3 loop reads CASSLSSRGNEQYF. Read as DNA, the sequence is TGTGCCAGCAGTTTATCCAGCAGGGGGAACGAGCAGTACTTC.